The sequence of this T cell receptor beta chain was determined in a study of beta chain features in type 1 diabetes. Study details: Age, gender, cell numbers and subset yield matched between patients and controls.

About this clone itself: Its antigen is not identified.

Whole-study results and caveats: Shorter TCRB CDR3s, moderately but significantly so, marked every one of the four CD4+ subsets in Type 1 diabetes patients. Type 1 diabetes patients had VDJ junctions that carried fewer insertions and more deletions.

The authors sorted CD4+ naive, central memory, regulatory and stem cell-like memory cells via CD45RO/CCR7/CD25/CD127/CD95/CD27. After removal of 5 bases from V and 3 bases from J, the junction contained 2 bases not matched to a gene. The CDR3 spans 13 residues. Germline V gene data show CDR1 as MDHEN and CDR2 as SYDVKM. Expressed TCRB transcripts were sequenced because the isolated RNA had all been reverse transcribed beforehand. Sequencing was performed with immunoSEQ multiplex PCR; in TCRdb, only in-frame clones are kept and a portion is missing. The data contain roughly 180,000 clones, less than 9.5% of them singletons.

Input material: central memory CD4+ T cells from blood. This sequence originates from a woman in her thirties or forties with type 1 diabetes. The chain has TRBV28 and TRBJ2-7; 9 nucleotides agree with TRBD2. CDR3 DNA sequence: TGTGCCAGCAGTAGACTAGCGGTCTACGAGCAGTACTTC. Protein product: CASSRLAVYEQYF.